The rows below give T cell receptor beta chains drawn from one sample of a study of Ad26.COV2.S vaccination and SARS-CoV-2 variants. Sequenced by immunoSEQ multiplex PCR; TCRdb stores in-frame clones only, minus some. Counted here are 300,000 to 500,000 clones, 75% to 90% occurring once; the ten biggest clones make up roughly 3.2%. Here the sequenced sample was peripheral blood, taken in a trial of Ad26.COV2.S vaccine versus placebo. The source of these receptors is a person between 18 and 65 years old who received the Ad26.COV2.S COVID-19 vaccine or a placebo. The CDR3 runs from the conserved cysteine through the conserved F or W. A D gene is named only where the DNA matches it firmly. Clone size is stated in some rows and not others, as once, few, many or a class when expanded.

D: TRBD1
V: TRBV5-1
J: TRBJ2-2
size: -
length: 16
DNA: TGCGCCAGCAGCTTGGGGGGACAGGGGACCACCGGGGAGCTGTTTTTT
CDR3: CASSLGGQGTTGELFF

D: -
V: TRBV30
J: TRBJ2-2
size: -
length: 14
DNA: TGTGCCTGGAGCAAGTATGCAGGCACCGGGGAGCTGTTTTTT
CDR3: CAWSKYAGTGELFF

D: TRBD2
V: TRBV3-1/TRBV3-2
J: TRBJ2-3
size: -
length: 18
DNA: TGTGCCAGCAGCCAAGAGAGCGGGCGGGGGGGCCGTGCAGATACGCAGTATTTT
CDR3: CASSQESGRGGRADTQYF

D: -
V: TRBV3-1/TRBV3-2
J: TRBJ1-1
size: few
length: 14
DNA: TGTGCCAGCAGCCAAGGCGGCTCTACCACTGAAGCTTTCTTT
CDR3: CASSQGGSTTEAFF

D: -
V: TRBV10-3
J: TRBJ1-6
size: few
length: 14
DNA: TGTGCCATCAGGTCCGAAGGCTATAATTCACCCCTCCACTTT
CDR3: CAIRSEGYNSPLHF

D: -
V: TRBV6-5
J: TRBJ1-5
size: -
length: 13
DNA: TGTGCCAGCAGTTACTCGACAGACCAGCCCCAGCATTTT
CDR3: CASSYSTDQPQHF

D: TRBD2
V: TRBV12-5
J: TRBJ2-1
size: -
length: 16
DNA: TGTGCTAGTGGTTTGGACGAAGCGGGGGCTTACAATGAGCAGTTCTTC
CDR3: CASGLDEAGAYNEQFF

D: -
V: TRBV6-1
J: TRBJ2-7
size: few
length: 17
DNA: TGTGCCAGCAGTGAAGGAGCGCCCCAGGGGTACTCCTACGAGCAGTACTTC
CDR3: CASSEGAPQGYSYEQYF

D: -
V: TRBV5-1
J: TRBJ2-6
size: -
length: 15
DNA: TGCGCCAGCAGCTTGGACGGCTCTGGGGCCAACGTCCTGACTTTC
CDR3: CASSLDGSGANVLTF

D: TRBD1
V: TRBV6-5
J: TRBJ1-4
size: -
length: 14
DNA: TGTGCCAGCAGGTTTACAGGGGTATTGGGAAAACTGTTTTTT
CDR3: CASRFTGVLGKLFF

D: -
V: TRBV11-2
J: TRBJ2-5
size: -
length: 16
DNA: TGTGCCAGCAGCTTCCCGTCCGGGGCCAGTGCGGGGACCCAGTACTTC
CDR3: CASSFPSGASAGTQYF

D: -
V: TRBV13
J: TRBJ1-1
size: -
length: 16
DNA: TGTGCCAGCAGCTTAGGCCTAAATAGCATATACACTGAAGCTTTCTTT
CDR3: CASSLGLNSIYTEAFF

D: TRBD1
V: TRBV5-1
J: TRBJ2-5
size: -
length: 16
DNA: TGCGCCAGCAGCGGGCGCCAGGGGGCGGTAAGAGAGACCCAGTACTTC
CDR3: CASSGRQGAVRETQYF

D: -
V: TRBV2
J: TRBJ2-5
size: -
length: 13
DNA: TGTGCCAGCGGGGTGCCCCTCCAAGAGACCCAGTACTTC
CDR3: CASGVPLQETQYF

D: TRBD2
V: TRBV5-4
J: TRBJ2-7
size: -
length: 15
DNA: TGTGCCAGCAGCTCTCGACTAGCGGGGGAGTACGAGCAGTACTTC
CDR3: CASSSRLAGEYEQYF

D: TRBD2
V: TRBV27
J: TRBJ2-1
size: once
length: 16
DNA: TGTGCCAGCAGTTTATCGAACGGGGGGGCCAGCGATGAGCAGTTCTTC
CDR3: CASSLSNGGASDEQFF

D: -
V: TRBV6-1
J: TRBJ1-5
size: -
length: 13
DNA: TGTGCCAGCAGTGAGGTACGAAATCAGCCCCAGCATTTT
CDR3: CASSEVRNQPQHF

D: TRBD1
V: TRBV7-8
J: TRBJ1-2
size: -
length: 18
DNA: TGTGCCAGCAGCTTGTTTGCCCAGGGGGCGAGGGGTGACTATGGCTACACCTTC
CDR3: CASSLFAQGARGDYGYTF

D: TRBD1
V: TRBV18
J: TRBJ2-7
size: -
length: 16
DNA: TGTGCCAGCTCATCCTCCCCCGGGACAGGGGCCTACGAGCAGTACTTC
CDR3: CASSSSPGTGAYEQYF

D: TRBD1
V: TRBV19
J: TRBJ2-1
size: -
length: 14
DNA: TGTGCCAGTACGTTTGACAGGGGATCCAATGAGCAGTTCTTC
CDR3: CASTFDRGSNEQFF

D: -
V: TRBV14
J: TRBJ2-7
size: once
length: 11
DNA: TGTGCCAGCAGCCGCGGACGGAGAAAGTACTTC
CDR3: CASSRGRRKYF

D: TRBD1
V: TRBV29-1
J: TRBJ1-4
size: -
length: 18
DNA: TGCAGCGTTGAAGAAAGCCCGGGACAGGGGACCCCTAATGAAAAACTGTTTTTT
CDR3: CSVEESPGQGTPNEKLFF

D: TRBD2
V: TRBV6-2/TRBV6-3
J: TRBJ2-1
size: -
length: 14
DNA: TGTGCCAGCAGTTACGGCGGGGGGGCCTATGAGCAGTTCTTC
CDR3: CASSYGGGAYEQFF

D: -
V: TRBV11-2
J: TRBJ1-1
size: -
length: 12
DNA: TGTGCCAGCAGCCAACGGCAGGGTGAAGCTTTCTTT
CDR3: CASSQRQGEAFF

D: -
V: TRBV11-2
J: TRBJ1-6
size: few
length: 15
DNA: TGTGCCAGCAGTCTGAAGTGGGCCTTGTATTCACCCCTCCACTTT
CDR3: CASSLKWALYSPLHF

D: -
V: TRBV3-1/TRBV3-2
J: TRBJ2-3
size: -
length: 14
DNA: TGTGCCAGCAGCCAAGATAGACTATCCGATACGCAGTATTTT
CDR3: CASSQDRLSDTQYF

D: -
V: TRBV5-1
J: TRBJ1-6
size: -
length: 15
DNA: TGCGCCAGCAGCTTTGTAGGGAGTGGCAATTCACCCCTCCACTTT
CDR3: CASSFVGSGNSPLHF

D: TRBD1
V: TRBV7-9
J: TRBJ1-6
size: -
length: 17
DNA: TGTGCCAGCAGCTTGAGGACAGGGGTTTCCTATAATTCACCCCTCCACTTT
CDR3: CASSLRTGVSYNSPLHF

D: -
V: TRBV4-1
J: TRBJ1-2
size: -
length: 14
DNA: TGCGCCAGCAGCCCTACAGGAGGTAACTATGGCTACACCTTC
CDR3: CASSPTGGNYGYTF

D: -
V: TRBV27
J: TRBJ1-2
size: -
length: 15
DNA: TGTGCCAGCAGTCCACTCCTCCGAGGGAACTATGGCTACACCTTC
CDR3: CASSPLLRGNYGYTF

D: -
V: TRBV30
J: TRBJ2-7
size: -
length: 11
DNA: TGTGCCTGGAGTGTGGGGGCGTTCCAGTACTTC
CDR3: CAWSVGAFQYF

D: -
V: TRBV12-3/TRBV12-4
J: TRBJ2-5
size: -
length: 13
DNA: TGTGCCAGCAGTTTAGCGGGGTTGGAGACCCAGTACTTC
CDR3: CASSLAGLETQYF